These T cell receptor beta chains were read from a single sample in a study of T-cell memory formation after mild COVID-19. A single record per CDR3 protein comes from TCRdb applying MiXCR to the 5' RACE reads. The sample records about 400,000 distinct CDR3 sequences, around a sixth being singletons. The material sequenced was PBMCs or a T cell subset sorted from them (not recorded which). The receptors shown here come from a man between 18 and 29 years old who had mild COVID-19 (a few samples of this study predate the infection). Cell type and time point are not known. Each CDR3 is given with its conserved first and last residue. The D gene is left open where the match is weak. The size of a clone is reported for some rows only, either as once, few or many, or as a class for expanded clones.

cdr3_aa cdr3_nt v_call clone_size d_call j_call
CATLSREQFF TGTGCCACCCTGTCGCGGGAGCAGTTCTTC TRBV27 - - TRBJ2-1
CSARDSGETQYF TGCAGTGCTAGAGATAGCGGAGAGACCCAGTACTTC TRBV20-1 few - TRBJ2-5
CASSQDLRIQETQYF TGCGCCAGCAGCCAAGATCTCAGGATCCAAGAGACCCAGTACTTC TRBV4-1 - - TRBJ2-5
CASSPPGQGTGELFF TGCGCCAGCAGCCCTCCGGGACAGGGGACCGGGGAGCTGTTTTTT TRBV5-1 - TRBD1 TRBJ2-2
CASSVEDRASGNTIYF TGTGCCAGCAGCGTAGAGGACAGGGCCTCTGGAAACACCATATATTTT TRBV9 - TRBD1 TRBJ1-3
CASSPRDRVEYGYTF TGTGCCAGCAGCCCACGGGACAGGGTTGAATATGGCTACACCTTC TRBV7-2 - TRBD1 TRBJ1-2
CASSRLAGQPRGYTF TGTGCCAGCAGTCGCCTCGCGGGACAGCCTCGAGGCTACACCTTC TRBV27 - TRBD1 TRBJ1-2
CASSLVGTGVYDTIYF TGTGCCAGCAGCTTAGTGGGGACAGGGGTCTATGACACCATATATTTT TRBV7-8 many TRBD1 TRBJ1-3
CASRPNPSRGQRNGYTF TGTGCCAGCAGACCTAACCCTTCCAGGGGCCAGAGGAATGGCTACACCTTC TRBV6-2/TRBV6-3 - - TRBJ1-2
CAIRGFGGYTF TGTGCAATCCGGGGATTCGGGGGCTACACCTTC TRBV27 few - TRBJ1-2
CSARDMGGTDTQYF TGCAGTGCTAGAGATATGGGGGGGACAGATACGCAGTATTTT TRBV20-1 - TRBD2 TRBJ2-3
CASSFRAGGSDTQYF TGTGCCAGCAGTTTTCGAGCAGGGGGCTCAGATACGCAGTATTTT TRBV12-3/TRBV12-4 few TRBD1 TRBJ2-3
CSASPQALGTYEQYF TGCAGTGCTAGCCCCCAGGCCCTGGGGACCTACGAGCAGTACTTC TRBV20-1 few - TRBJ2-7
CASSSSRPQTEAFF TGTGCCAGCAGCTCCAGCCGACCCCAAACTGAAGCTTTCTTT TRBV11-2 few - TRBJ1-1
CASSQLNRGELFF TGTGCCAGCAGCCAGCTCAACCGCGGGGAGCTGTTTTTT TRBV7-2 many - TRBJ2-2
CASSWGGPPETQYF TGTGCCAGCAGCTGGGGAGGCCCCCCAGAGACCCAGTACTTC TRBV7-2 - - TRBJ2-5
CASSPLDRVENTGELFF TGTGCCAGCAGCCCCCTCGACAGGGTGGAAAACACCGGGGAGCTGTTTTTT TRBV3-1 few TRBD1 TRBJ2-2
CASSQDMRGQETQYF TGCGCCAGCAGCCAAGATATGAGGGGCCAAGAGACCCAGTACTTC TRBV4-3 few - TRBJ2-5
CASSPGGAMSNEQFF TGTGCCAGCAGCCCCGGGGGGGCAATGAGCAATGAGCAGTTCTTC TRBV7-2 - TRBD2 TRBJ2-1
CASSESWGTDTQYF TGCGCCAGCAGTGAGTCCTGGGGGACAGATACGCAGTATTTT TRBV10-2 few - TRBJ2-3
CASSQEWETQYF TGTGCCAGCAGCCAAGAGTGGGAGACCCAGTACTTC TRBV3-1 - - TRBJ2-5
CASSSFRDPPPDTQYF TGTGCCAGCAGCTCCTTCCGGGACCCCCCGCCAGATACGCAGTATTTT TRBV11-2 many - TRBJ2-3
CASSYSVSRTDTQYF TGTGCCAGCAGTTACTCTGTGTCGCGGACAGATACGCAGTATTTT TRBV6-6 - - TRBJ2-3
CASSVGLGGTDTQYF TGTGCCAGCAGCGTGGGATTAGGTGGTACAGATACGCAGTATTTT TRBV9 - - TRBJ2-3
CASSQGLDSYNEQFF TGCGCCAGCAGCCAGGGACTAGACTCCTACAATGAGCAGTTCTTC TRBV4-3 few TRBD2 TRBJ2-1
CASSYSWETQYF TGTGCCAGCAGTTACTCTTGGGAGACCCAGTACTTC TRBV6-2/TRBV6-3 few - TRBJ2-5
CASSPPGAMETQYF TGTGCCAGCTCACCCCCAGGAGCGATGGAGACCCAGTACTTC TRBV18 few - TRBJ2-5
CASSLVLSYGYTF TGTGCCAGCAGCTTAGTCCTTTCTTATGGCTACACCTTC TRBV7-9 few - TRBJ1-2
CASSAWGRRNTEAFF TGTGCCAGCAGTGCCTGGGGACGGAGGAACACTGAAGCTTTCTTT TRBV12-3/TRBV12-4 - - TRBJ1-1
CASSPSGQETQYF TGTGCCAGCTCGCCTAGCGGACAAGAGACCCAGTACTTC TRBV18 - TRBD2 TRBJ2-5
CASSMGDRKNIQYF TGTGCCAGTAGTATGGGGGACCGCAAAAACATTCAGTACTTC TRBV19 few - TRBJ2-4
CASWSGLREQFF TGTGCCAGCTGGTCGGGCCTTCGGGAGCAGTTCTTC TRBV6-5 - - TRBJ2-1
CASSLRLAGDNDNEQFF TGCGCCAGCAGCCTACGACTAGCGGGGGATAACGACAATGAGCAGTTCTTC TRBV5-1 many TRBD2 TRBJ2-1
CASSPGTSGGPRTGELFF TGCGCCAGCAGCCCGGGGACTAGCGGGGGGCCCCGCACCGGGGAGCTGTTTTTT TRBV5-1 many TRBD2 TRBJ2-2
CSARAIGYTF TGCAGTGCTAGAGCGATTGGCTACACCTTC TRBV20-1 - - TRBJ1-2
CASRRNRVAGELFF TGTGCCAGCCGAAGGAACAGGGTAGCCGGGGAGCTGTTTTTT TRBV14 - - TRBJ2-2
CASSTQTGYQETQYF TGTGCCAGCAGCACTCAGACAGGGTACCAAGAGACCCAGTACTTC TRBV7-6 few TRBD1 TRBJ2-5
CASSLDSPETQYF TGTGCCAGCAGTCTTGATTCCCCAGAGACCCAGTACTTC TRBV12-3/TRBV12-4 many - TRBJ2-5
CASSPVCGRAGGYTF TGTGCCAGCAGCCCGGTATGCGGCAGGGCTGGGGGCTACACCTTC TRBV7-8 - - TRBJ1-2